The 25 T cell receptor beta chains presented below share a single source sample, sequenced in a study of radiotherapy plus CTLA-4 blockade in lung cancer. Generated by immunoSEQ multiplex PCR, the TCRdb table keeps only in-frame clones and is missing some. The sample consists of roughly 90,000 clones, around 72% of them appearing once. Sequenced here: peripheral blood, sampled from a patient treated with radiotherapy plus ipilimumab. The receptor source for this set is a human donor with non-small cell lung cancer that progressed on radiotherapy plus ipilimumab.

The chain has TRBV7-9 and TRBJ2-7; TRBD1 matches 7 bases. CDR1 SEHNR and CDR2 FQNEAQ come from the germline V gene (reference sequence). The CDR3 extends over 18 amino acids. The ends lost 1 base at V and 0 bases at J; junction bases unmatched: 12. CDR3 sequence: CASSLGARRWDSSYEQYF. In DNA form, the CDR3 reads TGTGCCAGCAGCTTAGGCGCTCGTCGGTGGGACAGCTCCTACGAGCAGTACTTC.

V and J are TRBV27 and TRBJ1-5, with 7 bases aligning to TRBD1. Germline CDR1 and CDR2: MNHEY and SMNVEV (reference sequence). The J segment lost 9 bases and the V segment lost 5 bases, leaving 10 bases of the junction unmatched. The CDR3 is 14 amino acids. The CDR3, as DNA: TGTGCCAGCAGTCCTAACAGGGGCCAAGGGCCCCAGCATTTT. This gives the protein CASSPNRGQGPQHF.

This clone was counted a single time. J is TRBJ1-1 and V is TRBV20-1; D uncertain. V lost 4 bases and J 5 bases, leaving 8 bases between the germline ends. This CDR3 has 11 amino acids. Germline loops: CDR1 DFQATT, CDR2 SNEGSKA (reference sequence). The CDR3 here is CSATLGTEAFF. CDR3 in DNA: TGCAGTGCTACCCTGGGAACTGAAGCTTTCTTT.

This clone was seen only a few times. The gene calls are TRBV29-1 and TRBJ2-1; D call uncertain. The CDR3 has 10 residues. V was pared by 4 bases and J by 7 bases, with 5 bases between. The germline V gene has CDR1 SQVTM and CDR2 ANQGSEA. CDR3 DNA: TGCAGCGTTGGTGGGAATGAGCAGTTCTTC. Translation gives CSVGGNEQFF.

To note about this clone: Within the sample, other DNA sequences also encode this same CDR3. The gene calls are TRBV9 and TRBJ1-5; TRBD1 aligns across 7 bases. Germline lookup yields CDR1 SGDLS and CDR2 YYNGEE. This CDR3 contains 15 residues. With V trimmed by 0 bases and J by 2 bases, 2 bases remained unmatched. DNA for the CDR3: TGTGCCAGCAGCGTAGGACAGGGCGGCAATCAGCCCCAGCATTTT. The encoded protein is CASSVGQGGNQPQHF.

The V gene is TRBV11-3, the J gene TRBJ2-2, with D perhaps TRBD1 (6 bases). The CDR3 extends over 16 amino acids. Germline CDR1 SGHNT, CDR2 YENEEA. V lost 6 bases, J lost 1 base, and 15 bases lay in between. CDR3 protein: CASSFHRAGNTGELFF. CDR3 bases: TGTGCCAGCAGTTTCCACAGGGCTGGGAACACCGGGGAGCTGTTTTTT. Together with reference TRBV11-3 and TRBJ2-2, the CDR3 gives the full variable domain: EAGVVQSPRYKIIEKKQPVAFWCNPISGHNTLYWYLQNLGQGPELLIRYENEEAVDDSQLPKDRFSAERLKGVDSTLKIQPAELGDSAVYLCASSFHRAGNTGELFFGEGSRLTVL.

In this sample, this clone turned up a few times. The chain carries TRBV15 and TRBJ1-5, with 8 bases identical to TRBD1. Trimming took 8 bases from V and 4 from J; bases not matched to a gene: 7. In germline, CDR1 is LNHNV, CDR2 YYDKDF (reference sequence). The CDR3 extends over 14 amino acids. The CDR3 is CATDSRQGNQPQHF. The CDR3 nucleotides are TGTGCCACCGATTCCCGACAGGGGAATCAGCCCCAGCATTTT.

V and J are TRBV15 and TRBJ2-1, with 8 bases aligning to TRBD2. CDR3 length equals 16 residues. Germline V CDR1 and CDR2: LNHNV, YYDKDF (reference sequence). The trim removed 1 base at V and 6 bases at J, leaving 8 bases unmatched. CDR3: CATSRARVAGINEQFF. CDR3 nucleotide sequence: TGTGCCACCAGCAGAGCCCGAGTAGCGGGGATCAATGAGCAGTTCTTC.

Only one count was recorded for this clone. The chain links TRBV5-4 to TRBJ2-7; D is uncertain. Deletions cut 1 base from V and 7 bases from J, with 9 bases between. CDR1 is SGHNT, CDR2 YYREEE, per germline (reference sequence). The CDR3 contains 12 residues. The DNA of the CDR3 is TGTGCCAGCAGCTTGCAGGTAGGAGAGCAGTACTTC. Amino acids: CASSLQVGEQYF.

About this clone: One end of the junction is discordant with germline, which a read error may explain. The V and J genes are TRBV4-2 and TRBJ2-1, with 15 bases fitting TRBD2. Germline values: CDR1 LGHNA, CDR2 YNFKEQ. This CDR3 is built from 17 residues. CDR3 nucleotide sequence: TGTGCCAGCAGTCAAGCGTATGGACTAGCGGGGGGGTTTATTGAATTCTTC. Amino acids: CASSQAYGLAGGFIEFF.

The chain couples TRBV4-1 to TRBJ2-3; perhaps TRBD1 as D (7 bases). CDR1 is MGHRA and CDR2 is YSYEKL in the germline V gene. The V and J ends lost 1 base and 7 bases respectively, with 15 bases between them. The CDR3 runs to 15 residues. Written as DNA, the CDR3 is TGCGCCAGCAGCCAAGTTGGAGGGGGCACGAATACGCAGTATTTT. It codes for CASSQVGGGTNTQYF.

The CDR3 DNA follows: TGTGCCAGCAGCGTAGGGGCCCAGGGCGGTCAGCCCCAGCATTTT. It specifies CASSVGAQGGQPQHF. This sequence joins TRBV9 and TRBJ1-5; D possibly corresponds to TRBD1 (5 bases). V was cut by 0 bases and J by 6 bases, with 13 bases left in between. CDR3 length equals 15 residues. CDR1 and CDR2 from the germline V gene are SGDLS and YYNGEE. Based on the CDR3 plus reference TRBV9 and TRBJ1-5, the full variable domain is DSGVTQTPKHLITATGQRVTLRCSPRSGDLSVYWYQQSLDQGLQFLIQYYNGEERAKGNILERFSAQQFPDLHSELNLSSLELGDSALYFCASSVGAQGGQPQHFGDGTRLSIL.

The V gene is TRBV18, the J gene TRBJ2-1; D could derive from TRBD1 or TRBD2 (5 bases each). Trimming cost V 0 bases and J 10 bases, with 16 bases left between them. In germline, CDR1 is KGHSH, CDR2 LQKENI. The CDR3 contains 15 residues. The CDR3 spells CASSPPGPTFGEQFF. The CDR3 nucleotides read TGTGCCAGCTCACCACCGGGACCAACCTTCGGGGAGCAGTTCTTC.

This clone was recorded once. The chain combines TRBV28 with TRBJ1-1; D is perhaps TRBD1 (5 bases). The CDR3 has 13 residues. The germline gives CDR1 MDHEN, CDR2 SYDVKM. V gave up 3 bases and J gave up 11 bases, with 16 bases separating them. This chain's CDR3 is CASSFNEGSPAFF. The CDR3 DNA sequence: TGTGCCAGCAGTTTTAATGAGGGGTCCCCTGCTTTCTTT.

This rearrangement joins TRBV6-6 to TRBJ2-7; 7 bases match TRBD2. This CDR3 has 16 amino acids. V shed 10 bases and J 3 bases; nucleotides not matched to a gene: 18. From germline, CDR1 is MNHNY and CDR2 SVGAGI (reference sequence). CDR3 loop: CATAPRAGSLIYEQYF. The CDR3 DNA reads TGTGCCACGGCGCCGCGAGCGGGATCCCTTATCTACGAGCAGTACTTC.

This clone occurred once. The V and J genes are TRBV18 and TRBJ1-6; D unresolved. The CDR3 has 16 amino acids. V lost 6 bases, J lost 5 bases, and 17 bases lay in between. From germline, CDR1 is KGHSH and CDR2 LQKENI. The CDR3 bases are TGTGCCAGCTCCTTGGCGACGACCTCTAATAATTCACCCCTCCACTTT. This gives the protein CASSLATTSNNSPLHF.

This chain uses TRBV28 with TRBJ1-1; the D gene is possibly TRBD1 (6 bases). The CDR3 sequence is 13 residues long. V shed 7 bases and J shed 4 bases, with 13 bases lying between them. Per germline, CDR1 MDHEN and CDR2 SYDVKM. This CDR3 is CASTQTGFTEAFF. The DNA of the CDR3 is TGTGCCAGCACCCAAACAGGGTTCACTGAAGCTTTCTTT.

The V and J genes are TRBV6-1 and TRBJ1-2; 9 bases fit TRBD1. CDR1 MNHNS and CDR2 SASEGT come from the germline V gene. This CDR3 has 14 amino acids. Trimming cost V 3 bases and J 7 bases; bases outside gene matches: 6. Written as DNA, the CDR3 is TGTGCCAGCAGTGAGACTGGACAGGGGCTTGGCTACACCTTC. Its protein is CASSETGQGLGYTF.

The chain recombines TRBV2 with TRBJ2-1; D uncertain. The V gene's germline CDR1 is SNHLY and CDR2 FYNNEI. Trimming took 6 bases from V and 0 from J, leaving 9 bases between them. The CDR3 has 14 amino acids. Here the CDR3 DNA reads TGTGCCAGCAGAGGGCGACCCTCCTACAATGAGCAGTTCTTC. Its protein product is CASRGRPSYNEQFF.

This clone was detected once. The chain joins TRBV4-2 to TRBJ2-5; D not resolved. V was trimmed by 4 bases and J by 5 bases, leaving 11 bases between them. Germline loops: CDR1 LGHNA, CDR2 YNFKEQ. This CDR3 comprises 13 residues. The CDR3: CASSLRVGETQYF. DNA of the CDR3: TGTGCCAGCAGCCTCCGGGTCGGGGAGACCCAGTACTTC.

This clone showed up just a few times. The chain joins TRBV2 to TRBJ1-5; D is undetermined. CDR1 and CDR2 from the germline V gene are SNHLY and FYNNEI. Trimming stripped 6 bases from V and 4 bases from J, with 10 bases between. This CDR3 has 13 residues. CDR3 DNA sequence: TGTGCCAGCAGCACAGCGTCGAATCAGCCCCAGCATTTT. Amino acids: CASSTASNQPQHF.

The chain carries TRBV28 and TRBJ2-7, with D possibly matching TRBD1 (6 bases). The CDR3 runs 14 residues. V shed 5 bases and J shed 3 bases, with 14 bases lying between them. Germline V gene data show CDR1 as MDHEN and CDR2 as SYDVKM. CDR3 sequence: CASSRQVSGYEQYF. CDR3 bases: TGTGCCAGCAGTAGACAGGTTTCGGGCTACGAGCAGTACTTC.

This clone was detected a few times. This chain uses TRBV30 with TRBJ1-4; TRBD1 matches at 7 bases. Trimming at V came to 0 bases and at J to 2 bases, leaving 3 bases not matched to a gene. The germline gives CDR1 GTSNPN, CDR2 SVGIG (reference sequence). This CDR3 comprises 15 residues. This chain's CDR3 is CAWSVTGDTNEKLFF. CDR3 bases: TGTGCCTGGAGTGTTACAGGGGACACTAATGAAAAACTGTTTTTT.

This clone has only one observation. The chain carries TRBV5-1 and TRBJ1-5, with D unclear. There are 15 residues in the CDR3. Germline V gene sequence: CDR1 SGHRS, CDR2 YFSETQ. V was shortened by 2 bases and J by 7 bases, with 16 bases between the two germline ends. The DNA for the CDR3 is TGCGCCAGCAGCTTAACGGGAGACTCAAGCCAGCCCCAGCATTTT. It codes for CASSLTGDSSQPQHF.

The chain carries TRBV19 and TRBJ1-5; no clear D. The germline V gene encodes CDR1 LNHDA and CDR2 SQIVND (reference sequence). This CDR3 comprises 16 residues. Trimming removed 3 bases at V and 7 bases at J, with 19 bases between. CDR3 DNA sequence: TGTGCCAGTAGTATTATCGGAGAAGGTAAGGGCCAGCCCCAGCATTTT. Protein sequence: CASSIIGEGKGQPQHF.